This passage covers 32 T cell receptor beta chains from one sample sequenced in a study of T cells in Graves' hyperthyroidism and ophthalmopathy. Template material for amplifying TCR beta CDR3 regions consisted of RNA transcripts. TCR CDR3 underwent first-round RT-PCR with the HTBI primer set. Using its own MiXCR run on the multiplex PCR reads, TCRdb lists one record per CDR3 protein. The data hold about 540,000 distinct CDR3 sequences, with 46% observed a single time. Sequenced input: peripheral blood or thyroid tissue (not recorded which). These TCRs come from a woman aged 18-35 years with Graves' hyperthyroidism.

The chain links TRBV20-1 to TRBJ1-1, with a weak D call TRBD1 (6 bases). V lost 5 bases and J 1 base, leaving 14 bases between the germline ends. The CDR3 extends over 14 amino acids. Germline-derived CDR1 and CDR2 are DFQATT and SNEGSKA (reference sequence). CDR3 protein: CSAPRQDRNTEAFF. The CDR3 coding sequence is TGCAGTGCTCCCCGACAGGACCGGAACACTGAAGCTTTCTTT.

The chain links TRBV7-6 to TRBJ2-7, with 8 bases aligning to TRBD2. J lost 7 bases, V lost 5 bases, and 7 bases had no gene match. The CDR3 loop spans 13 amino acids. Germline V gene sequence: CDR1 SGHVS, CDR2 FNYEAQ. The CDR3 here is CASSPSREGEQYF. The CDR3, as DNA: TGTGCCAGCAGCCCGAGTCGGGAGGGTGAGCAGTACTTC.

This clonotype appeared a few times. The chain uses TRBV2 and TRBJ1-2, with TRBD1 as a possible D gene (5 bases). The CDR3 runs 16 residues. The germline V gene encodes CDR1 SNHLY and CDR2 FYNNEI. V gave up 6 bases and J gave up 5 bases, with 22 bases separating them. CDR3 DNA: TGTGCCAGCAGGAATAGAACAGGATCGAGCCGTTATGGCTACACCTTC. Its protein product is CASRNRTGSSRYGYTF. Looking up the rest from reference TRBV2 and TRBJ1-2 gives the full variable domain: EPEVTQTPSHQVTQMGQEVILRCVPISNHLYFYWYRQILGQKVEFLVSFYNNEISEKSEIFDDQFSVERPDGSNFTLKIRSTKLEDSAMYFCASRNRTGSSRYGYTFGSGTRLTVV.

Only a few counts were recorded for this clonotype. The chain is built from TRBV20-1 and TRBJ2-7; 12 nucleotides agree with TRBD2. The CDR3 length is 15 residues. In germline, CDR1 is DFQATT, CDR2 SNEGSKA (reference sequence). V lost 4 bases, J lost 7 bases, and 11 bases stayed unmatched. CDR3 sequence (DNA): TGCAGTGCTACAGGACTAGCGGGATCCGGGGAGGAGCAGTACTTC. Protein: CSATGLAGSGEEQYF.

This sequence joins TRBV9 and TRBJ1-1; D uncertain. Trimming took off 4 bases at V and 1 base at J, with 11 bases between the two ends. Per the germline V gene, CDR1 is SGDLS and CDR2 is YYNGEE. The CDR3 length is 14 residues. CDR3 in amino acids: CASSPVTPNTEAFF. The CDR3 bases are TGTGCCAGCAGCCCCGTTACTCCGAACACTGAAGCTTTCTTT.

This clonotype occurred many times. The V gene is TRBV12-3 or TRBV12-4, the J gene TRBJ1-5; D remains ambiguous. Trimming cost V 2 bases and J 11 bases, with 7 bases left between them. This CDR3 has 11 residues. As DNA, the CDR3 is TGTGCCAGCAGTTTATCCCTCGCCCAGCATTTT. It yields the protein CASSLSLAQHF.

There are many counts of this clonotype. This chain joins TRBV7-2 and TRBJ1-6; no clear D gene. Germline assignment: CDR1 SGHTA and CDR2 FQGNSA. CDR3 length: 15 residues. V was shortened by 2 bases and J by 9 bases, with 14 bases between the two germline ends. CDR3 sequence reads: CASSLWRVMASPLHF. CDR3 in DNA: TGTGCCAGCAGCTTATGGAGGGTGATGGCTTCACCCCTCCACTTT.

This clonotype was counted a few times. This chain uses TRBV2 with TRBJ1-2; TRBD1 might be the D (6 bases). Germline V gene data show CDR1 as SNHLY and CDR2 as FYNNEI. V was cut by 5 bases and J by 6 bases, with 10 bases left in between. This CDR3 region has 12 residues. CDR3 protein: CASSKGGNGYTF. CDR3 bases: TGTGCCAGCAGTAAGGGGGGCAATGGCTACACCTTC.

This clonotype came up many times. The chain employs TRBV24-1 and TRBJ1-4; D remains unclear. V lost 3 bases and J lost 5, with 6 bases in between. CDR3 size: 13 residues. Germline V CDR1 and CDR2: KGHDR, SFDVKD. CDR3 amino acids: CATSDGANEKLFF. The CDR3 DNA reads TGTGCCACCAGTGATGGCGCGAATGAAAAACTGTTTTTT.

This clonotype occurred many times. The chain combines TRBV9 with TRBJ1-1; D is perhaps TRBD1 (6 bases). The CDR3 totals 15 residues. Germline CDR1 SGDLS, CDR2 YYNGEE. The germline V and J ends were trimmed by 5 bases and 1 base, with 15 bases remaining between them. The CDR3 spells CASSDLGQSNTEAFF. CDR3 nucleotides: TGTGCCAGCAGTGACCTCGGACAGTCGAACACTGAAGCTTTCTTT.

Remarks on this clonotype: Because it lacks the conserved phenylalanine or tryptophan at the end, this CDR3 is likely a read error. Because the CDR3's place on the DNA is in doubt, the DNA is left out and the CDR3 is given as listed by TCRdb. This CDR3 is CASRQGGV. This chain joins TRBV12-3 or TRBV12-4 and TRBJ1-5; TRBD1, the table's D call, was not compared with the DNA. The CDR3 extends over 8 residues, inclusive of both ends.

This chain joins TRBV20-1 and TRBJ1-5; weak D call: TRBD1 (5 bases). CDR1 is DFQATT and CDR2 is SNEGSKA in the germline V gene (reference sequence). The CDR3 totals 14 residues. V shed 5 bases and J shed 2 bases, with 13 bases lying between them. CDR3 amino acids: CSAGAGGGNQPQHF. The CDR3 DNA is TGCAGTGCTGGGGCGGGGGGTGGCAATCAGCCCCAGCATTTT.

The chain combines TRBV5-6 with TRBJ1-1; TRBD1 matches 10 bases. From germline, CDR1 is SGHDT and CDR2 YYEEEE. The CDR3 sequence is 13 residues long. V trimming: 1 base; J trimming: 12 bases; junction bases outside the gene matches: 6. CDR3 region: CASSLQGTGVPFF. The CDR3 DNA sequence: TGTGCCAGCAGCTTGCAAGGGACAGGGGTTCCTTTCTTT. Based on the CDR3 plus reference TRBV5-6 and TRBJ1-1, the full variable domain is DAGVTQSPTHLIKTRGQQVTLRCSPKSGHDTVSWYQQALGQGPQFIFQYYEEEERQRGNFPDRFSGHQFPNYSSELNVNALLLGDSALYLCASSLQGTGVPFFGQGTRLTVV.

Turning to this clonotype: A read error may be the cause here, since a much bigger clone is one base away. For the CDR3, the DNA is TGTGCCGGCAGCGTAGACCCAGCCCAAGAGACCCAGTACTTC. Encoded protein: CAGSVDPAQETQYF. The V gene is TRBV25-1, the J gene TRBJ2-5, with D unclear. This CDR3 is built from 14 residues. Germline V gives CDR1 MGHDK, CDR2 SYGVNS.

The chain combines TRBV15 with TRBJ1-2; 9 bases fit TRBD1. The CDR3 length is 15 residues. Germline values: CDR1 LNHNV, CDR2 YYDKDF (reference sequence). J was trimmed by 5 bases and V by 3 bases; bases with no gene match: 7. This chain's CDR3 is CATSSLEQGAYGYTF. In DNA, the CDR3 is TGTGCCACCAGCAGCTTGGAACAGGGGGCGTATGGCTACACCTTC.

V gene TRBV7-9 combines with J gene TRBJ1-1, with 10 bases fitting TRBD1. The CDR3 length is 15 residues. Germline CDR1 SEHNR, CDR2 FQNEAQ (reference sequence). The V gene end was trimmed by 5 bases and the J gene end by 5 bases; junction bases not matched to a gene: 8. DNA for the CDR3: TGTGCCAGCAGCCAAGGCGGACAGGGGGGGACTGAAGCTTTCTTT. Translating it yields CASSQGGQGGTEAFF.

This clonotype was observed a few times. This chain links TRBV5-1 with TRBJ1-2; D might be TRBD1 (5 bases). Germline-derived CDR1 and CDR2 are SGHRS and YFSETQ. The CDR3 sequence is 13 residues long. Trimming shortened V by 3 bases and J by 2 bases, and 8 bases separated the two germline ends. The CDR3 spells CASSSGTNYGYTF. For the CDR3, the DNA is TGCGCCAGCAGCTCCGGGACGAACTATGGCTACACCTTC.

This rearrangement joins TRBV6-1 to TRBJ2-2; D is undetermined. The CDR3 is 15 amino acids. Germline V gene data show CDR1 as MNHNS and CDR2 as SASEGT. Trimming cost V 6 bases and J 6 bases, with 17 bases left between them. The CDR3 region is CASSSQYHVSGELFF. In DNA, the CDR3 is TGTGCCAGCAGCTCCCAATATCACGTATCCGGGGAGCTGTTTTTT.

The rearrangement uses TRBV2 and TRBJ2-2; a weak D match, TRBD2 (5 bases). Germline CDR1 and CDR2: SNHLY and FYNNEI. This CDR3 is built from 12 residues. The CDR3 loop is CVGVANTGELFF. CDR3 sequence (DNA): TGTGTGGGAGTCGCGAACACCGGGGAGCTGTTTTTT.

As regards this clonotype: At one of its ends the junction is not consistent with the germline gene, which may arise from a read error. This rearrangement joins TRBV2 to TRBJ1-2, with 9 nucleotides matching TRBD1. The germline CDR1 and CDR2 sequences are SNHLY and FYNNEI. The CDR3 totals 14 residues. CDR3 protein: CATSDLTGGYGYTF. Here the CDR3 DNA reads TGTGCCACCAGTGACCTGACAGGGGGCTATGGCTACACCTTC.

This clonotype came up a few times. CDR3 DNA: TGTGCCAGCAGCCTCCCTGAATGGGGGGATTCACCCCTCCACTTT. Translated: CASSLPEWGDSPLHF. The V and J genes are TRBV10-3 and TRBJ1-6; D might be TRBD1 (5 bases). The CDR3 spans 15 residues. V lost 10 bases, J lost 8 bases, and 21 bases lay in between. Germline loops: CDR1 ENHRY, CDR2 SYGVKD.

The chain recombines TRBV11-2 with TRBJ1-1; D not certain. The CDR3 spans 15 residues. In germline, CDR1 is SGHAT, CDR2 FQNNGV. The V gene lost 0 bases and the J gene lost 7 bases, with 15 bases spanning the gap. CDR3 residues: CASSLEVRGGIEAFF. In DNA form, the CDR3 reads TGTGCCAGCAGCTTAGAGGTGCGGGGAGGCATTGAAGCTTTCTTT.

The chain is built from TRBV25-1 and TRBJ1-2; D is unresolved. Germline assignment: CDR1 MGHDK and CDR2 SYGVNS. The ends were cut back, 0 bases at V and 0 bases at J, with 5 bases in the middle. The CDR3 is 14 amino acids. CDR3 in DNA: TGTGCCAGCAGTGAATACGGTACTAACTATGGCTACACCTTC. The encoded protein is CASSEYGTNYGYTF.

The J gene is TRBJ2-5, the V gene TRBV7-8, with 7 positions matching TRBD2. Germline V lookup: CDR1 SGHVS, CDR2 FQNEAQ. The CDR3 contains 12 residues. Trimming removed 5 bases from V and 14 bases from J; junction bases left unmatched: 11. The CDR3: CASSATGTIQYF. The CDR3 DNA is TGTGCCAGCAGCGCCACCGGGACTATCCAATACTTC.

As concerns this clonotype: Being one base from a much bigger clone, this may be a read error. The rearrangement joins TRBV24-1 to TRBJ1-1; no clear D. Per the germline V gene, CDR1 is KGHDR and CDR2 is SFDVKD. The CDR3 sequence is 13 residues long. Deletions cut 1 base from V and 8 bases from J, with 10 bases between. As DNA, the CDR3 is TGTGCCACCAGTGATTTAGGCATAGGCGAAGCTTTCTTT. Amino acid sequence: CATSDLGIGEAFF.

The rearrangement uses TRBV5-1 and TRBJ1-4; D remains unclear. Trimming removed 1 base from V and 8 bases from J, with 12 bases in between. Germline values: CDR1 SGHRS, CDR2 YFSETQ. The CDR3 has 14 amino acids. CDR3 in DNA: TGCGCCAGCAGCTTGTCGGTTTGGGGAGAAAAACTGTTTTTT. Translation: CASSLSVWGEKLFF.

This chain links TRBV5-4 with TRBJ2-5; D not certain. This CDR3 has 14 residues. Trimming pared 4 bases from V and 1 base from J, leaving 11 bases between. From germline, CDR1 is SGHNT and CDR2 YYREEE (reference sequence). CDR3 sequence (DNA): TGTGCCAGCAGCCAAGACTCTGCCCAAGAGACCCAGTACTTC. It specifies CASSQDSAQETQYF.

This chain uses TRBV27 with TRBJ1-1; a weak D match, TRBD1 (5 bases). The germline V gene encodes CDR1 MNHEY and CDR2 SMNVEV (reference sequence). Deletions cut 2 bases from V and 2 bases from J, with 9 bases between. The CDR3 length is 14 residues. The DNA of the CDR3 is TGTGCCAGCAGTTTAGCGACAGATAACACTGAAGCTTTCTTT. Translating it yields CASSLATDNTEAFF.

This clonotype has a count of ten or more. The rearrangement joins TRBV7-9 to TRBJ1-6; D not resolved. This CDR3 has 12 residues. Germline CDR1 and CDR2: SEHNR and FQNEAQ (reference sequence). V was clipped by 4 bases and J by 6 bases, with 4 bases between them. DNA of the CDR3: TGTGCCAGCAGCTCAGCTAATTCACCCCTCCACTTT. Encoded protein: CASSSANSPLHF.

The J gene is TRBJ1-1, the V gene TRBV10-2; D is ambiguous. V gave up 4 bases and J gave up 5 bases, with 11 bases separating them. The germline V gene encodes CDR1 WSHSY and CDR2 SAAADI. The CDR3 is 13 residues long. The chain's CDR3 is CASSVKVQTEAFF. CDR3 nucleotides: TGCGCCAGCAGTGTAAAGGTGCAGACTGAAGCTTTCTTT.

CDR3 loop: CASSLRDTDYEQYF. The DNA of the CDR3 is TGTGCCAGCAGCCTCCGGGACACAGACTACGAGCAGTACTTC. This chain uses TRBV7-2 with TRBJ2-7, with D possibly being TRBD1 (6 bases). The germline V gene encodes CDR1 SGHTA and CDR2 FQGNSA. CDR3 length: 14 residues. V lost 5 bases and J 3 bases, leaving 14 bases between the germline ends.

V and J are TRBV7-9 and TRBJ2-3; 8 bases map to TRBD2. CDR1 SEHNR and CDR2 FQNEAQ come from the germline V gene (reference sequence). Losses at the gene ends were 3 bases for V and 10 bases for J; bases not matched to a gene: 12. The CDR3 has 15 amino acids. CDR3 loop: CASSFGAGASRPQYF. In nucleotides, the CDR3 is TGTGCCAGCAGCTTTGGAGCGGGAGCTTCTCGTCCGCAGTATTTT.